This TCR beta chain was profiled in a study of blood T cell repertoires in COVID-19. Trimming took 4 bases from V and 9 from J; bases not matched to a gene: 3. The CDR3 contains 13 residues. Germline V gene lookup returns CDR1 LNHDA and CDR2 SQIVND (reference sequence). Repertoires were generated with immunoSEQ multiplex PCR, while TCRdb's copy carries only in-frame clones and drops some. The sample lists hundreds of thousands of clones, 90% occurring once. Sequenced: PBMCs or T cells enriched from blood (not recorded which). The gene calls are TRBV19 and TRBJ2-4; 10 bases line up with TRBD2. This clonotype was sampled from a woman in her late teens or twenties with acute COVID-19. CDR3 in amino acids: CASSNSGRTIQYF. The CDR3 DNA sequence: TGTGCCAGTAGTAATAGCGGGAGGACCATTCAGTACTTC.